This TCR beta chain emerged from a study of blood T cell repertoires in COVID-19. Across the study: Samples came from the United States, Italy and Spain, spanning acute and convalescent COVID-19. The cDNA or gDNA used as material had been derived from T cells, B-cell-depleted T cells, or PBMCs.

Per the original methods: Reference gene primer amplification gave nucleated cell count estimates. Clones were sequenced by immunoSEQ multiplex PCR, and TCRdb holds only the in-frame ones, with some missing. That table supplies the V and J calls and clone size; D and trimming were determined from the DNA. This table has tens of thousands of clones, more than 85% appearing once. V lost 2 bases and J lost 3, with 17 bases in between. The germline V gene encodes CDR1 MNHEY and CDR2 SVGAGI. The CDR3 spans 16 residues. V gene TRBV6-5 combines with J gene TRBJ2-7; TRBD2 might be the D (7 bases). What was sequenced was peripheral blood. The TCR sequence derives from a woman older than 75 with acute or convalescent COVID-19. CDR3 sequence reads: CASSYGAGAYSYEQYF. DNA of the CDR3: TGTGCCAGCAGTTACGGTGCGGGGGCCTATAGCTACGAGCAGTACTTC.